This T cell receptor (beta chain) was captured by sequencing in a study of T cells after yellow fever vaccination. Study summary: Some fractions had low cell numbers, and these were prepared with SMART-Seq v4 Ultra Low Input. Study observations and caveats: Abundant clonotypes (contaminants from the bulk population) could be present in FACS-sorted repertoires.

Using its own MiXCR run on the 5' RACE reads, TCRdb lists one record per CDR3 protein. Seen here are about 330,000 distinct CDR3 sequences, about 4% observed once, and the top ten hold about 26%. This clonotype was counted between two and nine times. Its antigen remains unidentified. The sequencing used PBMCs, collected 5 days after the yellow fever booster vaccination. The sequence was collected from a man younger than 30 who received the YFV17D yellow fever vaccine.

CDR3 DNA: TGCAGCGTTGGACAGCAGTTCTTC. Its translation is CSVGQQFF. The chain joins TRBV29-1 to TRBJ2-1; D is uncertain. This CDR3 is 8 amino acids long. V was cut by 4 bases and J by 11 bases, with 3 bases left in between. From germline, CDR1 is SQVTM and CDR2 ANQGSEA.